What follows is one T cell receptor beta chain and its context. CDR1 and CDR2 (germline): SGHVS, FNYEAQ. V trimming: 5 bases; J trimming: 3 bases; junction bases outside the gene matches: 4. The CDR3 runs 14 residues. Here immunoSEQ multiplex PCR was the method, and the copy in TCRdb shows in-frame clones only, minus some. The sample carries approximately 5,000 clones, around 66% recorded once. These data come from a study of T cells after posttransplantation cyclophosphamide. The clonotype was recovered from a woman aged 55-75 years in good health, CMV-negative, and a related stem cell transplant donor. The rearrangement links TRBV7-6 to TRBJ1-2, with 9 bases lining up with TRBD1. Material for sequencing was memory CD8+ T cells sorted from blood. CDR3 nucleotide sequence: TGTGCCAGCAGCGAAAGGACAGGGGACTATGGCTACACCTTC. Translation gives CASSERTGDYGYTF.